The clone carrying this T cell receptor (beta chain) was counted only a few times. As yet, its antigen is unknown. The sample comes from a study of CD8 T cells in ankylosing spondylitis. Study results and limitations: Some motif variants were previously reported in reactive arthritis synovial fluid and blood. Within ankylosing spondylitis blood, a TCR beta motif made up of roughly eight highly homologous variants appeared to be characteristic. Matched synovial fluid from ankylosing spondylitis patients was reported to be enriched for disease-linked clones.

By quantitative 5'-RACE with molecular barcodes, the TCR beta libraries were made. TCRdb reprocessed the 5' RACE reads via MiXCR and lists one record per CDR3 protein. This table has about 800,000 distinct CDR3 sequences, 12% appearing once. The CDR3 contains 16 residues. Trimming took 0 bases from V and 0 from J, leaving 12 bases between them. Germline loops: CDR1 LGHNA, CDR2 YNFKEQ. Source material: blood, either unsorted or a sorted T cell fraction (not recorded which). This receptor was obtained from a male donor with ankylosing spondylitis. The V gene is TRBV4-2, the J gene TRBJ2-7; maybe TRBD2 (5 bases). CDR3 in amino acids: CASSQEGIEGSYEQYF. The CDR3 bases are TGTGCCAGCAGCCAAGAGGGAATTGAGGGCTCCTACGAGCAGTACTTC.